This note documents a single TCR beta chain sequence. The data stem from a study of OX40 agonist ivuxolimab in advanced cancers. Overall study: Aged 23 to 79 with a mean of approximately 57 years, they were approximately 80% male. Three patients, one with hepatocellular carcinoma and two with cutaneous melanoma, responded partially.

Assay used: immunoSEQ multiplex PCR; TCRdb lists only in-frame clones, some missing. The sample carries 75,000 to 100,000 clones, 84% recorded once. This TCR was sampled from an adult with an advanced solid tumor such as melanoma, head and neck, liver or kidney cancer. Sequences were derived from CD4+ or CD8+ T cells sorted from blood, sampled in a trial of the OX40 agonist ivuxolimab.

CDR3 sequence reads: CASSQLAGATDTQYF. In DNA, the CDR3 is TGTGCCAGCAGCCAACTAGCGGGAGCCACAGATACGCAGTATTTT. The chain couples TRBV5-6 to TRBJ2-3, with TRBD2 matching 11 bases. Germline CDR1 reads SGHDT; CDR2 reads YYEEEE. The V segment lost 4 bases and the J segment 2 bases; nucleotides outside the gene matches: 3. CDR3 length: 15 amino acids.